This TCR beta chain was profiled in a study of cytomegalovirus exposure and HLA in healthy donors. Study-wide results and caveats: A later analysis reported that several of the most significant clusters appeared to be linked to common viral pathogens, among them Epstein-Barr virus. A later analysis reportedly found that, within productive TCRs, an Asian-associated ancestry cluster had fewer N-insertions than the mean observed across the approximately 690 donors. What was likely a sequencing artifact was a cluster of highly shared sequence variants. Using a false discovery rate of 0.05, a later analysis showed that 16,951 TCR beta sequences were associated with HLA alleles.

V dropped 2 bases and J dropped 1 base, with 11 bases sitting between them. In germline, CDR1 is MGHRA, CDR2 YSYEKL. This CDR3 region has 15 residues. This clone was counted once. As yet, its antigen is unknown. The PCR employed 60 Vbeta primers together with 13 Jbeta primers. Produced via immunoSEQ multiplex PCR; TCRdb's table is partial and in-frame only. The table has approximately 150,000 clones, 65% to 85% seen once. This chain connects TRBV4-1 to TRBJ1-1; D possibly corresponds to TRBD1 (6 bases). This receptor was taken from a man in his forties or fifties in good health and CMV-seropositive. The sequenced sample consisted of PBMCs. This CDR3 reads CASSQTSTGNTEAFF. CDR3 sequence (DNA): TGCGCCAGCAGCCAAACGTCGACAGGGAACACTGAAGCTTTCTTT.